The 22 T cell receptor beta chains given below trace back to one sample, sequenced in a study of shared clonotypes between healthy human individuals. Clones were read by immunoSEQ multiplex PCR, and TCRdb kept only the in-frame ones, dropping some. The table includes 450,000 to 500,000 clones, more than 75% detected once. The sample consisted of PBMCs. The origin of the receptors is a woman between 40 and 50 years old in good health. Some clones in this sample may be carry-over from other donors' samples.

The V and J genes are TRBV28 and TRBJ1-1, with a possible D match to TRBD1 (5 bases). The V gene's germline CDR1 is MDHEN and CDR2 SYDVKM. The CDR3 length is 15 residues. The V and J ends lost 1 base and 5 bases respectively, with 14 bases between them. The CDR3 nucleotides are TGTGCCAGCAGTTTATTGATCGGGGGAGAGACTGAAGCTTTCTTT. It specifies CASSLLIGGETEAFF.

The J gene is TRBJ1-1, the V gene TRBV30; D gene unclear. V lost 3 bases to trimming and J lost 0 bases, with 5 bases between them. Germline-derived CDR1 and CDR2 are GTSNPN and SVGIG (reference sequence). There are 12 residues in the CDR3. The CDR3 coding sequence is TGTGCCTGGAGCGGATTGAACACTGAAGCTTTCTTT. Amino acid sequence: CAWSGLNTEAFF.

This chain uses TRBV28 with TRBJ2-7, with a weak D call TRBD2 (5 bases). Trimming cost V 6 bases and J 7 bases, with 16 bases left between them. This CDR3 region has 13 residues. Germline V gene data show CDR1 as MDHEN and CDR2 as SYDVKM. CDR3 protein: CASSPASPGEQYF. CDR3 coding DNA: TGTGCCAGCAGCCCCGCCAGTCCGGGGGAGCAGTACTTC. The entire variable domain, with the rest obtained from reference TRBV28 and TRBJ2-7, is as follows: DVKVTQSSRYLVKRTGEKVFLECVQDMDHENMFWYRQDPGLGLRLIYFSYDVKMKEKGDIPEGYSVSREKKERFSLILESASTNQTSMYLCASSPASPGEQYFGPGTRLTVT.

The chain links TRBV6-6 to TRBJ2-1; 8 positions agree with TRBD2. The ends lost 5 bases at V and 2 bases at J; junction bases unmatched: 8. CDR1 is MNHNY, CDR2 SVGAGI, per germline (reference sequence). The CDR3 has 16 amino acids. In DNA, the CDR3 is TGTGCCAGCAGTCCTCCTCGAGCGGGGGCCTACAATGAGCAGTTCTTC. Its protein is CASSPPRAGAYNEQFF.

The chain employs TRBV4-2 and TRBJ1-1; D is uncertain. The CDR3 contains 17 residues. Trimming left V 3 bases short and J 1 base short, with 18 bases between. Germline loops: CDR1 LGHNA, CDR2 YNFKEQ. In DNA, the CDR3 is TGTGCCAGCAGCCACGAAGGGTACCCTGCGGGGAACACTGAAGCTTTCTTT. Translating it yields CASSHEGYPAGNTEAFF.

The rearrangement joins TRBV4-1 to TRBJ2-3, with D hard to call. Trimming pared 2 bases from V and 0 bases from J, leaving 6 bases between. CDR3 length: 14 amino acids. The V gene's germline CDR1 is MGHRA and CDR2 YSYEKL. CDR3 loop: CASSQQSSTDTQYF. The CDR3 bases are TGCGCCAGCAGCCAACAGTCTAGCACAGATACGCAGTATTTT.

V usage is TRBV7-2 and J usage is TRBJ1-5; no clear D. V lost 3 bases and J lost 0, with 9 bases in between. The CDR3 contains 15 residues. Germline V gene lookup returns CDR1 SGHTA and CDR2 FQGNSA. CDR3 region: CASSLRLYSNQPQHF. In DNA, the CDR3 is TGTGCCAGCAGCTTGCGGTTGTATAGCAATCAGCCCCAGCATTTT.

The rearrangement links TRBV18 to TRBJ2-1; 7 bases fit TRBD1. Germline lookup yields CDR1 KGHSH and CDR2 LQKENI. The CDR3 has 16 residues. The J segment lost 4 bases and the V segment lost 1 base, leaving 7 bases of the junction unmatched. The CDR3 protein is CASSPQVGGAYNEQFF. CDR3 in DNA: TGTGCCAGCTCACCACAAGTAGGGGGCGCATACAATGAGCAGTTCTTC.

This chain uses TRBV19 with TRBJ1-1; D gene uncertain. The CDR3 has 13 amino acids. Trimming removed 5 bases from V and 2 bases from J, with 9 bases in between. Germline lookup yields CDR1 LNHDA and CDR2 SQIVND (reference sequence). The DNA for the CDR3 is TGTGCCAGTAGTTTTAGCGGAAACACTGAAGCTTTCTTT. It specifies CASSFSGNTEAFF.

V is TRBV7-2 and J is TRBJ2-3, with 8 bases that match TRBD1. This CDR3 has 15 amino acids. Germline V gene data show CDR1 as SGHTA and CDR2 as FQGNSA. The J segment lost 3 bases and the V segment lost 4 bases, leaving 6 bases of the junction unmatched. This chain's CDR3 is CASSSRRTGTDTQYF. CDR3 sequence (DNA): TGTGCCAGCAGCTCACGGAGGACAGGGACAGATACGCAGTATTTT.

The chain carries TRBV19 and TRBJ2-5; D remains ambiguous. Trimming stripped 5 bases from V and 2 bases from J, with 12 bases between. The CDR3 length is 14 residues. Germline CDR1 and CDR2: LNHDA and SQIVND (reference sequence). The CDR3 DNA follows: TGTGCCAGTAGTTCACCCGACAAGCAAGAGACCCAGTACTTC. Its protein product is CASSSPDKQETQYF.

V gene TRBV2 combines with J gene TRBJ2-7; D call uncertain. The CDR3 consists of 15 residues. Deletions cut 7 bases from V and 0 bases from J, with 16 bases between. Germline V gene data show CDR1 as SNHLY and CDR2 as FYNNEI. The CDR3 DNA follows: TGTGCCAGCAATCCGACCGGCGTCGGCTCCTACGAGCAGTACTTC. Amino acids: CASNPTGVGSYEQYF.

This chain links TRBV5-1 with TRBJ2-2, with a possible D match to TRBD2 (6 bases). In germline, CDR1 is SGHRS, CDR2 YFSETQ. The CDR3 has 16 amino acids. Trimming stripped 4 bases from V and 4 bases from J, with 17 bases between. CDR3 in amino acids: CASSPRVAELTGELFF. CDR3 nucleotides: TGCGCCAGCAGCCCCAGGGTAGCGGAGCTCACCGGGGAGCTGTTTTTT.

V and J are TRBV7-9 and TRBJ2-3; 11 positions match TRBD2. CDR1 is SEHNR, CDR2 FQNEAQ, per germline (reference sequence). V lost 8 bases to trimming and J lost 4 bases; unmatched junction nucleotides: 14. The length of the CDR3 is 17 residues. The CDR3 is CASWGRTSGRGADTQYF. The CDR3 nucleotides are TGTGCCAGCTGGGGGAGAACTAGCGGGAGAGGGGCAGATACGCAGTATTTT.

V and J are TRBV11-3 and TRBJ1-1; no clear D gene. The CDR3 sequence is 18 residues long. Trimming removed 2 bases from V and 0 bases from J, with 19 bases in between. Germline V CDR1 and CDR2: SGHNT, YENEEA. CDR3 loop: CASSLSVGERRMNTEAFF. The CDR3 nucleotides are TGTGCCAGCAGCTTATCGGTCGGGGAGAGGAGAATGAACACTGAAGCTTTCTTT.

Comments on this clone: One end of the junction fails to match germline, which may point to a read error. The same CDR3 arises from other DNA sequences in this sample as well. This rearrangement joins TRBV6-6 to TRBJ2-7; 9 nucleotides match TRBD1. Germline CDR1 and CDR2: MNHNY and SVGAGI (reference sequence). The CDR3 loop spans 14 amino acids. CDR3 DNA sequence: TGTGCCGCACGGCGTGGACAGGGGTCCTATGAGCAGTACTTC. Residues: CAARRGQGSYEQYF.

Details on this clone: Other nucleotide sequences from this sample produce the same CDR3. This rearrangement joins TRBV6-5 to TRBJ1-1; the match to TRBD1 covers 7 bases. The CDR3 spans 14 residues. The V gene end was trimmed by 3 bases and the J gene end by 1 base; junction bases not matched to a gene: 2. Germline V gives CDR1 MNHEY, CDR2 SVGAGI. The CDR3 region is CASSYRTGNTEAFF. The CDR3 region has the DNA TGTGCCAGCAGTTATCGGACAGGGAACACTGAAGCTTTCTTT.

The chain uses TRBV4-3 and TRBJ1-1; D is unclear. V shed 0 bases and J shed 1 base, with 9 bases lying between them. The length of the CDR3 is 15 residues. The germline V gene encodes CDR1 LGHNA and CDR2 YSLEER. CDR3 amino acids: CASSQDGLPNTEAFF. The CDR3 coding sequence is TGCGCCAGCAGCCAAGATGGACTCCCGAACACTGAAGCTTTCTTT.

V is TRBV13 and J is TRBJ2-1, with 10 nucleotides matching TRBD2. The germline gives CDR1 PRHDT, CDR2 FYEKMQ (reference sequence). The CDR3 contains 15 residues. The V and J ends lost 1 base and 10 bases, in that order; junction bases with no gene match: 7. Here the CDR3 reads CASSLEREGGGEQFF. The CDR3 nucleotides are TGTGCCAGCAGCTTAGAGCGGGAGGGAGGAGGGGAGCAGTTCTTC.

The J gene is TRBJ2-7, the V gene TRBV2; unclear D gene. Trimming cost V 1 base and J 3 bases, with 7 bases left between them. The germline V gene has CDR1 SNHLY and CDR2 FYNNEI. The CDR3 is 13 residues long. The CDR3 region has the DNA TGTGCCAGCAGTGAAGTTGAAAGCTACGAGCAGTACTTC. As protein: CASSEVESYEQYF.

The genes are TRBV5-5 and TRBJ2-5; 9 positions agree with TRBD1. The CDR3 extends over 16 amino acids. Germline loops: CDR1 SGHKS, CDR2 YYEKEE (reference sequence). V lost 4 bases, J lost 4 bases, and 11 bases stayed unmatched. CDR3 loop: CASSLGPTGGVETQYF. Here the CDR3 DNA reads TGTGCCAGCAGCCTGGGGCCAACAGGGGGCGTAGAGACCCAGTACTTC.

The V gene is TRBV11-2, the J gene TRBJ2-2; D is unresolved. The CDR3 spans 16 residues. Germline V gene lookup returns CDR1 SGHAT and CDR2 FQNNGV. V gave up 0 bases and J gave up 7 bases, with 15 bases separating them. DNA for the CDR3: TGTGCCAGCAGCTTAGATCTTGGGGTTCGGGTCGGGGAGCTGTTTTTT. It yields the protein CASSLDLGVRVGELFF.